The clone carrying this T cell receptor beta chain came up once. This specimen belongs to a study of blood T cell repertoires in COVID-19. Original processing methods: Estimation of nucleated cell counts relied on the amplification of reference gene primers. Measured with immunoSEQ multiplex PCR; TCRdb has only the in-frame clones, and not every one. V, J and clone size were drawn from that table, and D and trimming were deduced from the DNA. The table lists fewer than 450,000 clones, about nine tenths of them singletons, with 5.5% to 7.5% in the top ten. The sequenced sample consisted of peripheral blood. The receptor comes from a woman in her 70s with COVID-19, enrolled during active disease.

CDR3 residues: CASSIRDSTQDTQYF. CDR3 coding DNA: TGTGCCAGTAGTATTAGGGACAGTACACAAGATACGCAGTATTTT. The J gene is TRBJ2-3, the V gene TRBV19; the match to TRBD1 covers 7 bases. CDR3 size: 15 residues. V lost 3 bases to trimming and J lost 5 bases; unmatched junction nucleotides: 8. Germline loops: CDR1 LNHDA, CDR2 SQIVND (reference sequence). The full variable domain, completed using reference TRBV19 and TRBJ2-3, is DGGITQSPKYLFRKEGQNVTLSCEQNLNHDAMYWYRQDPGQGLRLIYYSQIVNDFQKGDIAEGYSVSREKKESFPLTVTSAQKNPTAFYLCASSIRDSTQDTQYFGPGTRLTVL.